This T cell receptor beta chain was captured by sequencing in a study of glioma-infiltrating T cells after dendritic cell vaccination (TCRdb year 2016). At the level of the whole study: Of the 15 or so glioblastoma patients in the cohort, all drawn from Phase I and II dendritic cell vaccination trials, 9 were newly diagnosed and 6 had recurrent disease. Between the early 2000s and the early 2010s, the patients were given dendritic cell vaccination pulsed with autologous tumor lysate. The vaccine consisted of monocyte-derived dendritic cells cultured less than 9 days with IL-4 and GM-CSF, then pulsed overnight with autologous tumor lysate. Patients received three intradermal dendritic cell vaccine injections at biweekly intervals in the arm below the axilla. Tumor-infiltrating lymphocyte content was quantified and tumor and blood repertoires were compared in dendritic cell-vaccinated glioblastoma patients by deep sequencing of TCR beta CDR3 regions. Survival after dendritic cell vaccination was correlated with TCR sequencing metrics, including TIL content and tumor-blood repertoire overlap. General conclusions and limits of the study: TCR clonality showed no direct relationship with survival, which suggests that a diverse polyclonal response may matter. After dendritic cell vaccination, a higher estimated pretreatment TIL content predicted longer time to progression and overall survival. The cohort was small and heterogeneous, and full blood and tumor sets were available for few patients, with initial-recurrent tumor pairs available for even fewer patients. The three-group TCR overlap response model was described as speculative and requiring prospective validation.

As to this clone: What this receptor recognizes is not known. There are no base qualities to consult, and no much larger clone falls within one base.

The immunoSEQ assay amplified TCRB CDR3 regions from roughly 2 micrograms of genomic DNA, or from all available DNA when less than that amount was available. The multiplex PCR relied on 60 forward primers for TCR V beta segments and 13 reverse primers for J beta segments. To estimate the number of reads per starting template, synthetic control templates were added to each sample at limiting dilution. The Illumina HiSeq System generated sequencing reads of 87 bp. The published analysis was carried out like this. To remove PCR and sequencing errors, closely related sequences were merged with a nearest neighbor algorithm. TCR overlap was measured as the percentage of unique tumor TCR beta sequences that were also present in the peripheral blood of the same patient. TCRdb retrieved this table from immuneACCESS and kept in-frame rearrangements only. Not all clones are present; in checked studies, unresolved V genes account for under half, and no reason is known for the remainder. V, J and clone size derive from that table, while D and trimming were established from the DNA sequence. The sample table holds around 96,000 clones, of which about 79% were seen once. The ten top clones hold 5.5% to 7% of the sample.

To be selected, patients needed enough residual fresh-frozen tumor tissue and more than two years of available survival data. Molecular status otherwise varied across the glioblastoma patients, but none of them carried an isocitrate dehydrogenase mutation. PBMC were collected before vaccination, two weeks after the third vaccination, and at tumor progression if progression occurred. The Qiagen DNeasy Blood extraction Kit was used to extract genomic DNA. This clonotype was sampled from a human donor with glioblastoma. Sample: blood, taken before dendritic cell vaccination.

This receptor has the CDR3 CASSYGTGFGYGYTF. The sequenced DNA: TGTGCCAGCAGTTACGGGACAGGTTTCGGTTATGGCTACACCTTC. This chain is built from TRBV6-5 and TRBJ1-2; 8 of the junction bases match TRBD1. The CDR3 numbers 15 residues from cysteine through phenylalanine. Kept here is only the CDR3 DNA, which spans 45 bases and is read in frame from base 1. Compared with germline, V lacks 2 bases and J lacks 5 bases; bases without a gene match: 7. CDR1 MNHEY and CDR2 SVGAGI are derived from the germline V gene.